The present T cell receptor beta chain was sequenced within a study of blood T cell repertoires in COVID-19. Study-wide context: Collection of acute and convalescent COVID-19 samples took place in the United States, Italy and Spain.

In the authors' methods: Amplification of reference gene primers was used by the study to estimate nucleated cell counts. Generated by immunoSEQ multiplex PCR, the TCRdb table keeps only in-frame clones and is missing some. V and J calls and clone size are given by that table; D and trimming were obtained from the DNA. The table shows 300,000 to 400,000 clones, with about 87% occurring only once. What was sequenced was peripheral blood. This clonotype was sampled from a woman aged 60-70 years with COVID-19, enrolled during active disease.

CDR3 sequence (DNA): TGTGCCAGCAGCCCCCGGGGGGGAGGAAACTACGAGCAGTACTTC. Translating it yields CASSPRGGGNYEQYF. The chain combines TRBV9 with TRBJ2-7, with 8 bases aligning to TRBD2. The germline CDR1 and CDR2 sequences are SGDLS and YYNGEE. This CDR3 comprises 15 residues. V trimming: 4 bases; J trimming: 3 bases; junction bases outside the gene matches: 9.